This TCR beta chain was recovered during a study of T cell responses to AZD1222 COVID-19 vaccine. Overall study results and limits: Following two doses of AZD1222, Spike-specific TCR breadth and depth rose.

The CDR3 sequence is 14 residues long. Trimming took off 4 bases at V and 2 bases at J, with 13 bases between the two ends. CDR1 and CDR2 (germline): SGHDT, YYEEEE. Comment on this clone: What it recognizes is unknown.

Profiled with immunoSEQ multiplex PCR; TCRdb holds only in-frame clones, not every one. The sample carries 120,000 or so clones, around 86% recorded once. The sequenced sample was peripheral blood, obtained on day 0 of AZD1222 vaccination. The rearrangement joins TRBV5-6 to TRBJ2-7; TRBD2 might be the D (6 bases). The sequence was collected from an adult in good health. The CDR3 DNA reads TGTGCCAGCAGCGGAGAGGAGGGTACCTACGAGCAGTACTTC. Its protein is CASSGEEGTYEQYF.